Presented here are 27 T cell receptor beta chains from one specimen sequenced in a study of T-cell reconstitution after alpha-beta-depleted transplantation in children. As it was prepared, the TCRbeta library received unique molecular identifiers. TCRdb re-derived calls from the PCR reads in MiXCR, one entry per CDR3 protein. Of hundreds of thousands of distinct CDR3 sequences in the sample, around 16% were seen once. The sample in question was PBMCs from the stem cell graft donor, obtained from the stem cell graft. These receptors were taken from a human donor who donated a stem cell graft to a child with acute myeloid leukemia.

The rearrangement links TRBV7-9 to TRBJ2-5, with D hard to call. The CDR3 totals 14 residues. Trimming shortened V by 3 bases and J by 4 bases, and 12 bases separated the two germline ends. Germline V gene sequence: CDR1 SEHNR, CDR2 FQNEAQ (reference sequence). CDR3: CASSFLGSIETQYF. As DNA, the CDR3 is TGTGCCAGCAGCTTCCTGGGCAGCATAGAGACCCAGTACTTC.

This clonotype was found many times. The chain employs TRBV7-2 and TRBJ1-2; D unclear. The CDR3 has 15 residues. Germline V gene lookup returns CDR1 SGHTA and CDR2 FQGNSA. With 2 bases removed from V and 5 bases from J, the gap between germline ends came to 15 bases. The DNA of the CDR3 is TGTGCCAGCAGCTTATGGGCAGGACGGCCATATGGCTACACCTTC. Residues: CASSLWAGRPYGYTF.

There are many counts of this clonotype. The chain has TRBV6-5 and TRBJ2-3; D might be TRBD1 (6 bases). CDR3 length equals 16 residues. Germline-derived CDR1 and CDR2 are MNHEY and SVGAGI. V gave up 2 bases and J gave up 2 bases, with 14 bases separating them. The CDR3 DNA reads TGTGCCAGCAGTTACGGAGTAGGGGGTGTCACAGATACGCAGTATTTT. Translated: CASSYGVGGVTDTQYF.

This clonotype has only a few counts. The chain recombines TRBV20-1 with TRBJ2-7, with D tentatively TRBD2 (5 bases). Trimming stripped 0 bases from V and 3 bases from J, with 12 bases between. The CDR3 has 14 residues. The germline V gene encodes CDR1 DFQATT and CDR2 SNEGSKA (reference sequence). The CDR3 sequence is CSARDRGWNYEQYV. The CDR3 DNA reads TGCAGTGCTAGAGACCGGGGTTGGAACTACGAGCAGTACGTC.

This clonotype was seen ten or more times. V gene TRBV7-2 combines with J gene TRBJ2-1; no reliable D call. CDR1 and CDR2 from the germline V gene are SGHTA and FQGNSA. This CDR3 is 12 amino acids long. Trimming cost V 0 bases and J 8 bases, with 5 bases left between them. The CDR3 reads CASSLAYYEQFF. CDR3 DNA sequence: TGTGCCAGCAGCTTAGCGTACTATGAGCAGTTCTTC.

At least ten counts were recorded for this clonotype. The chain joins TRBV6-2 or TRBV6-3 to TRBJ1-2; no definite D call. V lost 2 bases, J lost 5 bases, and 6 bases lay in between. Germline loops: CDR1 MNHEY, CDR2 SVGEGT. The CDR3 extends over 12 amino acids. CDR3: CASSYGVYGYTF. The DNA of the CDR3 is TGTGCCAGCAGTTACGGAGTTTATGGCTACACCTTC.

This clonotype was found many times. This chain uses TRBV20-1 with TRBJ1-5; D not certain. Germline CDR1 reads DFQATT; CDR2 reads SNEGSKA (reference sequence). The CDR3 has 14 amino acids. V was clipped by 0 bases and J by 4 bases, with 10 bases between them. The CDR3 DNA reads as TGCAGTGCTAGAGATTTCGGGGTTAATCAGCCCCAGCATTTT. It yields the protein CSARDFGVNQPQHF.

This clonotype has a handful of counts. CDR3 DNA sequence: TGTGCCAGCAGTGACGGGACGGAATCCTCCTACGAGCAGTACGTC. It encodes CASSDGTESSYEQYV. The chain recombines TRBV6-1 with TRBJ2-7; D is tentatively TRBD1 or TRBD2 (5 bases each). V lost 3 bases and J 0 bases, leaving 12 bases between the germline ends. CDR1 MNHNS and CDR2 SASEGT come from the germline V gene. The length of the CDR3 is 15 residues.

The CDR3: CASSLGTDRASLYEQYV. As DNA, the CDR3 is TGTGCCAGCAGCCTCGGAACTGACAGGGCCTCCCTCTACGAGCAGTACGTC. This rearrangement joins TRBV12-3 or TRBV12-4 to TRBJ2-7, with 7 bases fitting TRBD1. The CDR3 contains 17 residues. The V gene end was trimmed by 6 bases and the J gene end by 3 bases; junction bases not matched to a gene: 17.

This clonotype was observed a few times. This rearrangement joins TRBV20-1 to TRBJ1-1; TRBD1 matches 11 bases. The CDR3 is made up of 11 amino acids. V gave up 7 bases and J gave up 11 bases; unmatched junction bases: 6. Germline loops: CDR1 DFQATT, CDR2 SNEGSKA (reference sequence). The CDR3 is CSVRTGGYAFF. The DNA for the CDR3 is TGCAGTGTCCGGACAGGGGGCTACGCTTTCTTT.

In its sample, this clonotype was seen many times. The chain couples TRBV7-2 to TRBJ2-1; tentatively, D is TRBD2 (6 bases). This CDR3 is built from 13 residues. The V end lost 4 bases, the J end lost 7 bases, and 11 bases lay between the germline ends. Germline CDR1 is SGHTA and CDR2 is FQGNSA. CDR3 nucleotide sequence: TGTGCCAGCAGCTCGACTAGTATGAATGAGCAGTTCTTC. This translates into CASSSTSMNEQFF.

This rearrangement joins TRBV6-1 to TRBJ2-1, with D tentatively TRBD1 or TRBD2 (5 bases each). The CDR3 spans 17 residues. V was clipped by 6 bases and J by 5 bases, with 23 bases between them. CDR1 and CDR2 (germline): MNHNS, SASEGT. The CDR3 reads CASSLLPGRLKDNEQFF. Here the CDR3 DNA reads TGTGCCAGCAGCTTGCTTCCGGGACGCCTAAAGGACAATGAGCAGTTCTTC.

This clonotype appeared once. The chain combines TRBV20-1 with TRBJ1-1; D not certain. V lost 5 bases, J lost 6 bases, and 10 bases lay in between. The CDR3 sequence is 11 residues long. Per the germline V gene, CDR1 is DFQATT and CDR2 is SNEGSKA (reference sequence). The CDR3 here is CSALDTPEAFF. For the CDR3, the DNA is TGCAGTGCTCTAGACACCCCTGAAGCTTTCTTT.

The CDR3 is CASSPKRLAGDLKETQYF. The DNA for the CDR3 is TGTGCCAGCAGCCCGAAGCGACTAGCGGGGGATCTAAAAGAGACCCAGTACTTC. The chain carries TRBV7-6 and TRBJ2-5; TRBD2 aligns across 12 bases. With 5 bases clipped from V and 3 bases from J, the junction kept 13 bases outside the gene matches. Per the germline V gene, CDR1 is SGHVS and CDR2 is FNYEAQ. This CDR3 is 18 amino acids long.

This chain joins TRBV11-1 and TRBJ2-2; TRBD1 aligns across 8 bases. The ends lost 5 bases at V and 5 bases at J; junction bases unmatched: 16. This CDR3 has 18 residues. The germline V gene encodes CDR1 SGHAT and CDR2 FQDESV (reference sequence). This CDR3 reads CASSQDRGMASSTGELFF. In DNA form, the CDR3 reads TGTGCCAGCAGCCAAGACAGGGGAATGGCCTCCTCTACCGGGGAGCTGTTTTTT.

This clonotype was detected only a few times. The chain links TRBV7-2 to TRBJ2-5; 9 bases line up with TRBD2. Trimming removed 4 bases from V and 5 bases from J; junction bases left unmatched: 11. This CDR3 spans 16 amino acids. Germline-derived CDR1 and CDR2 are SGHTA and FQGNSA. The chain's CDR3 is CASSSGLAGGPETQYF. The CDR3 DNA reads TGTGCCAGCAGCTCAGGCCTTGCGGGGGGGCCGGAGACCCAGTACTTC.

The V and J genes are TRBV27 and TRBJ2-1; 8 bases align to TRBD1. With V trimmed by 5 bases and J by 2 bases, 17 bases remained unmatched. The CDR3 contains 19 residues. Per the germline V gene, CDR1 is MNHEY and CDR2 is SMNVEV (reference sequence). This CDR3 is CASSPQGAREETTYNEQFF. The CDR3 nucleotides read TGTGCCAGCAGTCCCCAGGGGGCGCGGGAAGAAACTACCTACAATGAGCAGTTCTTC.

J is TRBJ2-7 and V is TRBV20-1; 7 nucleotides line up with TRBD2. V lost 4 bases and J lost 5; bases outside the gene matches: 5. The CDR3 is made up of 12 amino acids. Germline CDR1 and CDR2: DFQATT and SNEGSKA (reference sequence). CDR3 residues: CSATGTIDEQYF. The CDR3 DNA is TGCAGTGCTACCGGGACTATCGACGAGCAGTACTTC.

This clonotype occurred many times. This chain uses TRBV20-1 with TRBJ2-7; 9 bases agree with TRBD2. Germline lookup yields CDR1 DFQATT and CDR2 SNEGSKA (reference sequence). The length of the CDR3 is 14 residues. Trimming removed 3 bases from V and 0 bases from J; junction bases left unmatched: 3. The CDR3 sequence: CSASSGGLSYEQYF. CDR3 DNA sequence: TGCAGTGCTAGTAGCGGGGGCCTCTCCTACGAGCAGTACTTC.

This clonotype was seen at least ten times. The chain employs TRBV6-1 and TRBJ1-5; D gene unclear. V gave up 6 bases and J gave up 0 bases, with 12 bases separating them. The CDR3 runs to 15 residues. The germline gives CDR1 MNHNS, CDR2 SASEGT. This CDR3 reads CASRNDINSNQPQHF. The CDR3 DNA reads TGTGCCAGCAGGAACGACATTAATAGCAATCAGCCCCAGCATTTT.

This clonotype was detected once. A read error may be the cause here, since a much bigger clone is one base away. CDR3 coding DNA: TGCAGCGTTGAAGCAGCGGGGGACATCTACAAGCAGTACTTC. This translates into CSVEAAGDIYKQYF. J is TRBJ2-7 and V is TRBV29-1; TRBD2 agrees at 8 bases. The germline gives CDR1 SQVTM, CDR2 ANQGSEA. The CDR3 runs to 14 residues.

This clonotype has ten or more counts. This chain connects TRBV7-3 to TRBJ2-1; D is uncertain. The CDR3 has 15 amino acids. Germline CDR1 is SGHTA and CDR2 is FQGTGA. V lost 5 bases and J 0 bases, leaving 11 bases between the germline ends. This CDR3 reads CASSETPSSYNEQFF. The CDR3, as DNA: TGTGCCAGCAGCGAGACCCCGAGCTCCTACAATGAGCAGTTCTTC.

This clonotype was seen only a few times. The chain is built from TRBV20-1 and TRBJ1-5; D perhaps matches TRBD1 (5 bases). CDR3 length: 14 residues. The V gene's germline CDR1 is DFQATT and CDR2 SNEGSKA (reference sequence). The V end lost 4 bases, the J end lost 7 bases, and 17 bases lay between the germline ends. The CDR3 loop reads CSAIREGSGQPQHF. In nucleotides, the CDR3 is TGCAGTGCTATCAGGGAGGGATCGGGCCAGCCCCAGCATTTT.

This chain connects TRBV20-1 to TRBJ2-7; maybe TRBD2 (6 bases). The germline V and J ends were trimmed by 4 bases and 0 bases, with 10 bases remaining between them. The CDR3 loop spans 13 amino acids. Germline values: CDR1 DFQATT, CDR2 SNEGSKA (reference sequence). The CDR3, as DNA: TGCAGTGCTACCGCTAGCGCCTCCTACGAGCAGTACGTC. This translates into CSATASASYEQYV.

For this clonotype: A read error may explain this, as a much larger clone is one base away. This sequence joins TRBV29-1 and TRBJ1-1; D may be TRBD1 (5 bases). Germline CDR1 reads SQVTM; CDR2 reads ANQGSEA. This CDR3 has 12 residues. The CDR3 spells CSVRDGGTDAFF. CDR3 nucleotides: TGCAGCGTCCGGGACGGAGGAACTGACGCTTTCTTT.

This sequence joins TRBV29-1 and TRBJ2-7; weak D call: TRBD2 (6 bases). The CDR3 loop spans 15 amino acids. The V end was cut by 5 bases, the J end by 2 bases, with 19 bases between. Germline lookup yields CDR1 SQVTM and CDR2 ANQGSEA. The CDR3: CSVWGSGAGTYEQYF. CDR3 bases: TGCAGCGTTTGGGGGTCCGGGGCGGGAACCTACGAGCAGTACTTC.

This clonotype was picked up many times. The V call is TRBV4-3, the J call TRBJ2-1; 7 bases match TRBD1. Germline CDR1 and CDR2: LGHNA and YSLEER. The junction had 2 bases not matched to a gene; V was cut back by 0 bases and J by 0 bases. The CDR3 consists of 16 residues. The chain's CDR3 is CASSQDGQVSYNEQFF. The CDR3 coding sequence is TGCGCCAGCAGCCAAGATGGACAGGTCTCCTACAATGAGCAGTTCTTC.